Below are 10 T cell receptor beta chains sequenced from a single sample in a study of T cells after posttransplantation cyclophosphamide. Assay used: immunoSEQ multiplex PCR; TCRdb lists only in-frame clones, some missing. The repertoire has about 17,000 clones, roughly 80% of them found once; the top ten carry approximately 30%. A marrow graft followed busulfan-fludarabine conditioning, with cyclophosphamide on days +3 and +4. Sequencing used CD8+ T cells sorted from PBMCs, obtained approximately 2,000 days after a stem cell transplant with posttransplant cyclophosphamide. These receptor sequences come from a female patient between 40 and 55 years old who received an allogeneic stem cell transplant from a related donor, was CMV-positive, and had no GVHD. Some T cells may be provided by the graft donor.

V usage is TRBV7-9 and J usage is TRBJ1-4; D may be TRBD1 (6 bases). This CDR3 has 14 amino acids. Germline loops: CDR1 SEHNR, CDR2 FQNEAQ (reference sequence). Trimming took off 7 bases at V and 7 bases at J, with 16 bases between the two ends. CDR3 DNA sequence: TGTGCCAGCAACCCCGTCCAGGGGAGTGAAAAACTGTTTTTT. Protein product: CASNPVQGSEKLFF.

This chain links TRBV2 with TRBJ1-1; D gene ambiguous. The germline V gene has CDR1 SNHLY and CDR2 FYNNEI. There are 16 residues in the CDR3. V lost 3 bases and J 0 bases, leaving 14 bases between the germline ends. The CDR3 nucleotides are TGTGCCAGCAGTGATCCGGCTGACTTAATGAACACTGAAGCTTTCTTT. Residues: CASSDPADLMNTEAFF.

The CDR3 DNA follows: TGTGCCAGTAGCCCGGGGGGCGGGCAGCCCCAGCATTTT. Protein product: CASSPGGGQPQHF. The chain links TRBV19 to TRBJ1-5; TRBD1 might be the D (6 bases). There are 13 residues in the CDR3. Trimming stripped 6 bases from V and 7 bases from J, with 13 bases between. Germline loops: CDR1 LNHDA, CDR2 SQIVND (reference sequence).

The V and J genes are TRBV27 and TRBJ1-1; D possibly corresponds to TRBD1 (5 bases). Germline assignment: CDR1 MNHEY and CDR2 SMNVEV (reference sequence). The CDR3 loop spans 17 amino acids. V was clipped by 5 bases and J by 0 bases, with 19 bases between them. CDR3 in DNA: TGTGCCAGCAGTCCAGGGACTGACCCTCTAATGAACACTGAAGCTTTCTTT. Residues: CASSPGTDPLMNTEAFF.

This clone was observed a handful of times. The J gene is TRBJ1-4, the V gene TRBV7-9; 10 bases line up with TRBD1. The CDR3 has 17 residues. The V gene end was trimmed by 5 bases and the J gene end by 8 bases; junction bases not matched to a gene: 14. Germline V gene lookup returns CDR1 SEHNR and CDR2 FQNEAQ (reference sequence). The CDR3: CASSQRQGADPFEKLFF. The CDR3 nucleotides are TGTGCCAGCAGCCAGCGACAGGGGGCGGACCCCTTCGAAAAACTGTTTTTT.

V is TRBV28 and J is TRBJ2-1, with TRBD2 matching 12 bases. Trimming at V came to 6 bases and at J to 4 bases, leaving 4 bases not matched to a gene. This CDR3 has 15 amino acids. Germline V gives CDR1 MDHEN, CDR2 SYDVKM. CDR3 coding DNA: TGTGCCAGCAGCCCTAGCGGGGGGGCTTACAATGAGCAGTTCTTC. Protein sequence: CASSPSGGAYNEQFF.

The chain has TRBV6-6 and TRBJ2-7, with D tentatively TRBD2 (5 bases). The CDR3 sequence is 11 residues long. The V and J ends lost 10 bases and 6 bases respectively, with 13 bases between them. The germline gives CDR1 MNHNY, CDR2 SVGAGI (reference sequence). This CDR3 is CATGELREQYF. The CDR3 DNA sequence: TGTGCCACCGGGGAGCTTCGCGAGCAGTACTTC.

This clone was observed once. The chain carries TRBV19 and TRBJ2-7; TRBD1 matches at 7 bases. This CDR3 contains 14 residues. The V gene's germline CDR1 is LNHDA and CDR2 SQIVND (reference sequence). V shed 3 bases, J shed 3 bases, and the junction held 5 bases outside the gene matches. In DNA form, the CDR3 reads TGTGCCAGTAGTATGCAGGGGGTTGGCTACGAGCAGTACTTC. Protein product: CASSMQGVGYEQYF.

Only a few counts were recorded for this clone. This chain joins TRBV2 and TRBJ2-5, with 10 bases that match TRBD1. The CDR3 length is 15 residues. V lost 7 bases and J lost 3; bases outside the gene matches: 8. Germline V gene data show CDR1 as SNHLY and CDR2 as FYNNEI. This chain's CDR3 is CASTGDRGSEETQYF. DNA of the CDR3: TGTGCCAGCACCGGGGACAGGGGTTCGGAAGAGACCCAGTACTTC.

This clone is judged large (0.1 to 1%). The rearrangement joins TRBV27 to TRBJ2-7; TRBD2 is a possible D gene (6 bases). The CDR3 has 13 residues. V lost 5 bases and J 1 base, leaving 9 bases between the germline ends. In germline, CDR1 is MNHEY, CDR2 SMNVEV (reference sequence). The CDR3 spells CASSRDSSYEQYF. CDR3 sequence (DNA): TGTGCCAGCAGTCGGGACTCTTCCTACGAGCAGTACTTC.